The T cell receptor (beta chain) described here comes from a study of T cell responses to AZD1222 COVID-19 vaccine (dated by TCRdb to about 2021). The study in broad terms: A total of 230 to 250 trial participants underwent TCR sequencing, of whom about 200 received two doses of AZD1222 and approximately 25 received two doses of the MenACWY control vaccine. Trial participants were enrolled into age subgroups of 18-55, 56-69 and 70-plus years, which contained around 150, 29 and 61 TCR-sequenced participants, respectively.

Paper-wide results and their limitations: Nearly half of unique spike-specific TCRs reportedly recognized epitopes outside regions mutated in the B.1.351 and B.1.1.7 variants. Most participants were white British and females outnumbered males, and the authors suggested that clonal diversity may have been underestimated. In the small 56-69-year group, the increase in depth fell short of significance, most likely because of low power. Because no day 14 peak-response samples were available, repertoires were characterized only after the peak T cell response. After two AZD1222 doses, both the breadth and the depth of spike-specific TCRs were significantly higher than at day 0 and than in MenACWY recipients. The whole spike protein was spanned by vaccine-associated CD4 TCRs, and dominant responses were seen in regions 160-218 and 743-854. Conclusions about previously exposed vaccinees are limited, since just 5 or 6 AZD1222 recipients were seropositive for SARS-CoV-2 at baseline.

The CDR3 regions of human TCRbeta chains were subjected to immunosequencing. On the study's bioinformatics: Repertoire TCRs were matched against a reference library of SARS-CoV-2-specific TCRs generated with the MIRA antigen-specificity platform. Breadth meant the fraction of unique TCRs that were SARS-CoV-2-associated, whereas depth meant the fraction of total T cells that were SARS-CoV-2-associated. Each spike-specific TCR was assigned to its reactive spike region and to a CD4 or CD8 class using the MIRA data. Log10-transformed breadth and depth values were compared by one-way ANOVA with Sidak's multiple comparisons tests. Sourced from immuneACCESS, this table was stored by TCRdb with only in-frame sequences that have V and J called. A share of the clones is absent; for the studies checked, an unresolved V gene accounts for under half, and the remainder has no known explanation. The D gene and trimming were derived from the DNA, and the V and J assignments and clone size from that table. This sample gives around 130,000 clones in total; about 90% of them show up just once. The ten largest clones take up 7.5% to 9.5% of the sample.

As regards this clone: Its specific antigen is unknown. Base-call qualities are not available, and no considerably larger clone is one nucleotide away.

The time point label, read with the paper, signifies: about 28 days (+/-7) after the second vaccine dose. The sample's treatment or condition label is to be understood as: meningococcal conjugate vaccine given as trial control. Vaccinee samples came from UK trials COV001 and COV002, including a single-blind randomized controlled phase 2/3 trial of AZD1222 (ChAdOx1 nCoV-19) in healthy adults. Trial participant PBMC samples were collected at day 0 and day 28 after the second dose for TCRbeta chain sequencing. Trimming removed 4 bases from V and 2 bases from J, leaving 5 bases between the germline ends. From the cysteine up to the phenylalanine, the CDR3 has a length of 12 residues. Left in the record is the CDR3 DNA by itself, 36 bases read in frame from the first base. Per the germline V gene, KGHSH is the CDR1 and LQKENI is the CDR2.

The sample here was peripheral blood, taken 28 days after the second dose of the MenACWY control vaccine. The receptor's source is an adult who received the MenACWY meningococcal vaccine as a control. The chain couples TRBV18 to TRBJ1-1, with the D gene uncertain. Read as DNA, the sequence is TGTGCCAGCTCACAACTCAACACTGAAGCTTTCTTT. Translated, it gives CASSQLNTEAFF.